Sequencing of this T cell receptor (beta chain) was carried out in a study of blood T cell repertoires in COVID-19. Here immunoSEQ multiplex PCR was the method, and the copy in TCRdb shows in-frame clones only, minus some. The table records some 68,000 clones, 80% to 90% of them present only once. J gave up 0 bases and V 5 bases, and 6 bases lay outside the gene matches. Germline V CDR1 and CDR2: MNHEY, SMNVEV (reference sequence). The CDR3 runs to 15 residues. The rearrangement links TRBV27 to TRBJ2-7; 8 bases map to TRBD1. The specimen was peripheral blood. The receptor was isolated from a man in his forties or fifties with acute or convalescent COVID-19. The CDR3 here is CASSLQGVLSYEQYF. Here the CDR3 DNA reads TGTGCCAGCAGTCTACAGGGGGTCCTCTCCTACGAGCAGTACTTC.